This T cell receptor beta chain comes out of a study of metastatic and nonmetastatic thyroid tumors. V lost 2 bases to trimming and J lost 5 bases, with 12 bases between them. The CDR3 has 14 residues. CDR1 is DFQATT, CDR2 SNEGSKA, per germline (reference sequence). Thyroid surgery had not been preceded by any treatment in any patient. Source study methods: The study's classifier, a distant-metastasis tool for papillary thyroid cancer, was built using CDR3 differences across clinicopathological groups. TCRdb ran MiXCR on the PCR reads. TCRdb assigned the V and J calls; the authors' analysis was not used. The sample has some 83,000 clones, about 12% seen once. This clone was counted ten times or more.

The TCR originated in a female donor with papillary thyroid cancer or a benign thyroid nodule (not recorded which). Some clones in this sample may be carry-over from other donors' samples. The specimen sequenced was tumor tissue. The rearrangement links TRBV20-1 to TRBJ2-2; a weak D match, TRBD1 (6 bases). The CDR3 protein is CSARTGKGTGELFF. CDR3 nucleotides: TGCAGTGCTAGAACAGGGAAAGGGACCGGGGAGCTGTTTTTT.